Below are 14 T cell receptor beta chains sequenced from a single sample in a study of T cell responses to AZD1222 COVID-19 vaccine (dated by TCRdb to the early 2020s). What the time point label conveys for this sample: about 28 days (+/-7) after the second vaccine dose. The library was generated by the immunoSEQ multiplex PCR assay. TCRdb obtained this table from immuneACCESS and retained in-frame rearrangements with V and J assigned. These tables miss some clones; where compared with another copy, unresolved V genes account for less than half of the shortfall, and the remainder is unexplained. The sample table lists about 150,000 clones, around 90% of them with a count of one. The ten most abundant clones make up over 3% of the sample. The sample in question was peripheral blood, obtained 28 days after the second AZD1222 dose. The receptor set was obtained from an adult who received the AZD1222 COVID-19 vaccine.

This clone was picked up a small number of times. As DNA, the CDR3 is TGTGCCAGTAGTGCCCCCGGGACAGGGATAGAAGAGACCCAGTACTTC. Translation: CASSAPGTGIEETQYF. The genes are TRBV19 and TRBJ2-5; 9 bases fit TRBD1. J was trimmed by 3 bases and V by 5 bases; bases with no gene match: 10. Germline V lookup: CDR1 LNHDA, CDR2 SQIVND (reference sequence). The CDR3 runs 16 residues.

The rearrangement uses TRBV5-1 and TRBJ2-7; either TRBD1 or TRBD2 may fit D (5 bases each). Looked up from germline, CDR1 is SGHRS and CDR2 is YFSETQ. The CDR3 has 13 residues. Trimming removed 10 bases at V and 6 bases at J, with 20 bases between. The CDR3 protein is CAPTQEVRCEQYF. For the CDR3, the DNA is TGCGCCCCCACACAGGAGGTACGATGCGAGCAGTACTTC.

The chain joins TRBV14 to TRBJ1-4; D gene ambiguous. V dropped 1 base and J dropped 4 bases, with 10 bases sitting between them. This CDR3 region has 15 residues. The germline CDR1 and CDR2 sequences are SGHDN and FVKESK. CDR3 in amino acids: CASSQAWAVNEKLFF. Written as DNA, the CDR3 is TGTGCCAGCAGCCAAGCCTGGGCCGTTAATGAAAAACTGTTTTTT. Variable domain in full (rest from reference TRBV14 and TRBJ1-4): EAGVTQFPSHSVIEKGQTVTLRCDPISGHDNLYWYRRVMGKEIKFLLHFVKESKQDESGMPNNRFLAERTGGTYSTLKVQPAELEDSGVYFCASSQAWAVNEKLFFGSGTQLSVL.

This sequence joins TRBV12-3 or TRBV12-4 and TRBJ1-2; no clear D gene. The germline V and J ends were trimmed by 6 bases and 7 bases, with 9 bases remaining between them. The CDR3 loop spans 11 amino acids. The CDR3 reads CASSLSTGYTF. The DNA of the CDR3 is TGTGCCAGCAGCCTATCGACTGGCTACACCTTC.

This chain links TRBV5-1 with TRBJ1-1; D ambiguous. This CDR3 spans 17 amino acids. Germline assignment: CDR1 SGHRS and CDR2 YFSETQ. The germline V and J ends were trimmed by 2 bases and 0 bases, with 17 bases remaining between them. The CDR3 nucleotides read TGCGCCAGCAGCTTCCGGCCGTTGACGGGGATGAACACTGAAGCTTTCTTT. It specifies CASSFRPLTGMNTEAFF.

The V and J genes are TRBV15 and TRBJ2-3; D remains ambiguous. CDR1 is LNHNV and CDR2 is YYDKDF in the germline V gene (reference sequence). The V and J ends lost 0 bases and 7 bases respectively, with 14 bases between them. There are 15 residues in the CDR3. Here the CDR3 reads CATSRDIGDWNTQYF. The CDR3 coding sequence is TGTGCCACCAGCAGAGATATCGGTGACTGGAATACGCAGTATTTT.

This chain joins TRBV10-3 and TRBJ1-5, with a weak D call TRBD1 (6 bases). CDR1 and CDR2 from the germline V gene are ENHRY and SYGVKD. This CDR3 has 16 amino acids. V lost 0 bases, J lost 2 bases, and 11 bases lay in between. The CDR3 loop is CAISESGGSGNQPQHF. CDR3 coding DNA: TGTGCCATCAGTGAGTCGGGGGGCTCGGGCAATCAGCCCCAGCATTTT.

This chain connects TRBV19 to TRBJ2-2; D is undetermined. This CDR3 contains 13 residues. Germline V lookup: CDR1 LNHDA, CDR2 SQIVND (reference sequence). Trimming pared 6 bases from V and 7 bases from J, leaving 12 bases between. As DNA, the CDR3 is TGTGCCAGTAGGTCAGGACGGGTCGGGGAGCTGTTTTTT. Translating gives CASRSGRVGELFF. The full variable domain, rest sourced from reference TRBV19 and TRBJ2-2, is DGGITQSPKYLFRKEGQNVTLSCEQNLNHDAMYWYRQDPGQGLRLIYYSQIVNDFQKGDIAEGYSVSREKKESFPLTVTSAQKNPTAFYLCASRSGRVGELFFGEGSRLTVL.

This chain uses TRBV2 with TRBJ1-1, with 12 bases matching TRBD1. Germline lookup yields CDR1 SNHLY and CDR2 FYNNEI. With 0 bases clipped from V and 4 bases from J, the junction kept 0 bases outside the gene matches. The CDR3 length is 15 residues. The CDR3 loop is CASSEAGQGATEAFF. The CDR3 nucleotides are TGTGCCAGCAGTGAAGCGGGACAGGGGGCCACTGAAGCTTTCTTT.

The chain uses TRBV28 and TRBJ1-2, with 7 bases identical to TRBD1. The CDR3 is made up of 15 amino acids. V trimming: 6 bases; J trimming: 2 bases; junction bases outside the gene matches: 9. Germline V gives CDR1 MDHEN, CDR2 SYDVKM. CDR3 coding DNA: TGTGCCAGCAGCGTTTACAGGGGTGGCAACTATGGCTACACCTTC. Protein sequence: CASSVYRGGNYGYTF.

The chain couples TRBV7-9 to TRBJ2-5; tentatively, D is TRBD2 (5 bases). V lost 5 bases and J 5 bases, leaving 18 bases between the germline ends. Germline CDR1 and CDR2: SEHNR and FQNEAQ (reference sequence). The CDR3 runs to 15 residues. CDR3 nucleotides: TGTGCCAGCAGCGCCTCTGTCGGGGAAGGGGAGACCCAGTACTTC. This encodes CASSASVGEGETQYF.

This clone was detected only a few times. The V gene is TRBV6-5, the J gene TRBJ1-5, with D possibly being TRBD1 (6 bases). Trimming shortened V by 6 bases and J by 7 bases, and 10 bases separated the two germline ends. The length of the CDR3 is 12 residues. The germline V gene has CDR1 MNHEY and CDR2 SVGAGI. DNA for the CDR3: TGTGCCAGCAGCTACAGGGACCAGCCCCAGCATTTT. Protein sequence: CASSYRDQPQHF.

DNA for the CDR3: TGTGCCACCAGTGCCCCGAAAGAGACCCAGTACTTC. Encoded protein: CATSAPKETQYF. This chain uses TRBV24-1 with TRBJ2-5, with D unclear. CDR3 length: 12 amino acids. V was trimmed by 5 bases and J by 3 bases, leaving 6 bases between them. Germline assignment: CDR1 KGHDR and CDR2 SFDVKD.

V and J are TRBV10-3 and TRBJ1-4; no reliable D call. Between the trimmed V and J ends, which lost 10 bases and 4 bases, there was a span of 10 bases. Germline-derived CDR1 and CDR2 are ENHRY and SYGVKD. The CDR3 consists of 12 residues. CDR3 bases: TGTGCCACCGCACAGTTTAATGAAAAACTGTTTTTT. Its translation: CATAQFNEKLFF.